The 25 T cell receptor beta chains reported below all come from one sample, sequenced in a study of blood T cell repertoires in COVID-19. TCRdb's copy holds only in-frame clones and misses some; the assay was immunoSEQ multiplex PCR. The repertoire holds 75,000 to 100,000 clones, with about 87% as singletons. The source material was peripheral blood. The origin of the receptors is a human donor with acute or convalescent COVID-19. The donor label of this sample is uncertain.

The genes are TRBV9 and TRBJ1-1; D gene ambiguous. The V gene's germline CDR1 is SGDLS and CDR2 YYNGEE. This CDR3 region has 13 residues. V lost 3 bases to trimming and J lost 8 bases, with 14 bases between them. CDR3 sequence: CASSAAFQAEAFF. CDR3 in DNA: TGTGCCAGCAGCGCCGCCTTTCAAGCCGAAGCTTTCTTT. Full variable domain (outside the CDR3, taken from reference TRBV9 and TRBJ1-1): DSGVTQTPKHLITATGQRVTLRCSPRSGDLSVYWYQQSLDQGLQFLIQYYNGEERAKGNILERFSAQQFPDLHSELNLSSLELGDSALYFCASSAAFQAEAFFGQGTRLTVV.

V gene TRBV27 combines with J gene TRBJ2-1; 8 nucleotides agree with TRBD2. Germline loops: CDR1 MNHEY, CDR2 SMNVEV (reference sequence). V was pared by 2 bases and J by 7 bases, with 7 bases of the junction left unmatched. The CDR3 is 15 residues long. The CDR3 region is CASSLRSGAPNEQFF. The CDR3 coding sequence is TGTGCCAGCAGTTTACGTAGCGGGGCCCCGAATGAGCAGTTCTTC.

The rearrangement links TRBV6-5 to TRBJ1-1; TRBD1 might be the D (5 bases). V was clipped by 4 bases and J by 6 bases, with 12 bases between them. CDR1 is MNHEY and CDR2 is SVGAGI in the germline V gene. The length of the CDR3 is 13 residues. CDR3: CASSSTGRSEAFF. For the CDR3, the DNA is TGTGCCAGCAGTTCAACAGGCAGATCTGAAGCTTTCTTT.

This chain joins TRBV2 and TRBJ1-1; TRBD1 matches at 8 bases. The CDR3 is made up of 15 amino acids. V lost 5 bases to trimming and J lost 2 bases; unmatched junction nucleotides: 7. CDR1 is SNHLY and CDR2 is FYNNEI in the germline V gene. The CDR3 sequence: CASSKRDRTNTEAFF. CDR3 bases: TGTGCCAGCAGTAAACGGGACAGGACCAACACTGAAGCTTTCTTT.

V and J are TRBV29-1 and TRBJ1-1; 7 bases map to TRBD1. In germline, CDR1 is SQVTM, CDR2 ANQGSEA. The CDR3 loop spans 13 amino acids. V gave up 0 bases and J gave up 8 bases; unmatched junction bases: 6. CDR3 nucleotides: TGCAGCGTTGAAGATTTGGGGGACAGAGAAGCTTTCTTT. It codes for CSVEDLGDREAFF.

The chain couples TRBV3-1 (or the pseudogene TRBV3-2) to TRBJ2-3; 8 bases agree with TRBD2. Trimming at V came to 3 bases and at J to 5 bases, leaving 4 bases not matched to a gene. The CDR3 is 14 amino acids. Germline lookup yields CDR1 LGHDT and CDR2 YNNKEL (reference sequence). This CDR3 reads CASSHSGGGDTQYF. The CDR3 DNA reads as TGTGCCAGCAGCCACTCGGGGGGGGGAGATACGCAGTATTTT.

The chain links TRBV15 to TRBJ2-7; D possibly corresponds to TRBD1 (5 bases). The ends were cut back, 0 bases at V and 6 bases at J, with 12 bases in the middle. CDR1 is LNHNV and CDR2 is YYDKDF in the germline V gene (reference sequence). This CDR3 has 14 residues. The CDR3 DNA sequence: TGTGCCACCAGCAGAGATCCAGGGTCGGGCGAGCAGTACTTC. Its translation is CATSRDPGSGEQYF.

The rearrangement uses TRBV28 and TRBJ2-6; TRBD1 might be the D (5 bases). CDR1 and CDR2 from the germline V gene are MDHEN and SYDVKM. Trimming removed 8 bases at V and 0 bases at J, with 14 bases between. The CDR3 runs to 16 residues. CDR3 amino acids: CASPDSQFSGANVLTF. CDR3 in DNA: TGTGCCAGCCCCGACAGCCAGTTCTCTGGGGCCAACGTCCTGACTTTC.

This clone came up a few times. The gene calls are TRBV6-5 and TRBJ2-3, with 13 bases lining up with TRBD2. This CDR3 has 15 amino acids. The trim removed 6 bases at V and 5 bases at J, leaving 5 bases unmatched. The germline gives CDR1 MNHEY, CDR2 SVGAGI. This CDR3 is CASRRLAGGRDTQYF. CDR3 bases: TGTGCCAGCAGGCGACTAGCGGGGGGTCGAGATACGCAGTATTTT.

The chain employs TRBV18 and TRBJ1-2; D is undetermined. Germline-derived CDR1 and CDR2 are KGHSH and LQKENI. V shed 0 bases and J shed 4 bases, with 9 bases lying between them. CDR3 length: 14 residues. CDR3 loop: CASSPPPGTYGYTF. In nucleotides, the CDR3 is TGTGCCAGCTCACCACCGCCCGGTACCTATGGCTACACCTTC. Looking up the rest from reference TRBV18 and TRBJ1-2 gives the full variable domain: NAGVMQNPRHLVRRRGQEARLRCSPMKGHSHVYWYRQLPEEGLKFMVYLQKENIIDESGMPKERFSAEFPKEGPSILRIQQVVRGDSAAYFCASSPPPGTYGYTFGSGTRLTVV.

This clone has just a few counts. This sequence joins TRBV28 and TRBJ1-6, with TRBD1 identical over 7 bases. Germline V gene lookup returns CDR1 MDHEN and CDR2 SYDVKM. V was pared by 10 bases and J by 12 bases, with 18 bases of the junction left unmatched. CDR3 size: 15 residues. The CDR3 loop reads CATPADRDSLGPLHF. CDR3 in DNA: TGTGCCACCCCAGCTGACCGGGACAGCCTAGGACCCCTCCACTTT.

The chain combines TRBV19 with TRBJ1-4; 8 bases are shared with TRBD1. The CDR3 is 14 amino acids. Germline assignment: CDR1 LNHDA and CDR2 SQIVND (reference sequence). With 5 bases clipped from V and 4 bases from J, the junction kept 3 bases outside the gene matches. Here the CDR3 DNA reads TGTGCCAGTAGTGACAGGGGATATAATGAAAAACTGTTTTTT. It specifies CASSDRGYNEKLFF.

V is TRBV2 and J is TRBJ1-4, with a tentative D call TRBD1 (5 bases). CDR1 is SNHLY and CDR2 is FYNNEI in the germline V gene. The ends were cut back, 6 bases at V and 4 bases at J, with 21 bases in the middle. The CDR3 extends over 17 amino acids. The CDR3 reads CASSPSRGGVGNEKLFF. For the CDR3, the DNA is TGTGCCAGCAGCCCTAGTCGCGGAGGGGTGGGTAATGAAAAACTGTTTTTT.

The gene calls are TRBV30 and TRBJ2-7; no definite D call. V lost 1 base and J lost 2, with 18 bases in between. CDR3 size: 16 residues. Germline V gene data show CDR1 as GTSNPN and CDR2 as SVGIG (reference sequence). CDR3: CAWSDGRVLHAYEQYF. The CDR3 coding sequence is TGTGCCTGGAGTGATGGTCGGGTTTTGCACGCCTACGAGCAGTACTTC.

This rearrangement joins TRBV6-4 to TRBJ2-5; 9 nucleotides agree with TRBD1. CDR1 is MRHNA and CDR2 is SNTAGT in the germline V gene. CDR3 size: 12 residues. V lost 6 bases and J lost 4; bases outside the gene matches: 0. The CDR3 loop is CASRTGGETQYF. The CDR3 DNA reads as TGTGCCAGCAGGACAGGGGGAGAGACCCAGTACTTC.

The J gene is TRBJ2-5, the V gene TRBV5-4, with D tentatively TRBD2 (6 bases). Per the germline V gene, CDR1 is SGHNT and CDR2 is YYREEE (reference sequence). The V and J ends lost 0 bases and 5 bases respectively, with 11 bases between them. There are 14 residues in the CDR3. The chain's CDR3 is CASSLGRRGETQYF. CDR3 DNA: TGTGCCAGCAGCTTGGGACGGAGGGGCGAGACCCAGTACTTC.

V and J are TRBV21-1 and TRBJ2-1; the table's D call, TRBD1, has no DNA check behind it. TRBV21-1 is a pseudogene segment. This CDR3 contains 15 residues. Here the CDR3 reads CASLGDRPPYNEQFF. DNA of the CDR3: TGTGCCAGCCTGGGGGACAGGCCACCTTACAATGAGCAGTTCTTC.

The CDR3 region has the DNA TGTGCCAGCAGCCAAGATGGTCTCCCGGGATACGAAAAACTGTTTTTT. Amino acid sequence: CASSQDGLPGYEKLFF. The rearrangement links TRBV3-1 (or the pseudogene TRBV3-2) to TRBJ1-4; D not certain. CDR1 LGHDT and CDR2 YNNKEL come from the germline V gene (reference sequence). The CDR3 covers 16 residues. V dropped 0 bases and J dropped 8 bases, with 16 bases sitting between them.

This clone has a single count. V and J are TRBV19 and TRBJ1-1, with a tentative D call TRBD1 (5 bases). The V end lost 5 bases, the J end lost 1 base, and 11 bases lay between the germline ends. Per the germline V gene, CDR1 is LNHDA and CDR2 is SQIVND (reference sequence). The CDR3 loop spans 14 amino acids. The CDR3 nucleotides read TGTGCCAGTAGTTCCGCGGGGACGAACACTGAAGCTTTCTTT. Protein sequence: CASSSAGTNTEAFF.

This clone came up a few times. V is TRBV7-9 and J is TRBJ1-2; a weak D match, TRBD1 (6 bases). V was clipped by 5 bases and J by 6 bases, with 19 bases between them. Germline CDR1 is SEHNR and CDR2 is FQNEAQ (reference sequence). CDR3 size: 15 residues. The CDR3 is CASSPIDRSIDGYTF. CDR3 in DNA: TGTGCCAGCAGCCCTATCGACAGGAGCATCGATGGCTACACCTTC. The full variable domain, rest sourced from reference TRBV7-9 and TRBJ1-2, is DTGVSQNPRHKITKRGQNVTFRCDPISEHNRLYWYRQTLGQGPEFLTYFQNEAQLEKSRLLSDRFSAERPKGSFSTLEIQRTEQGDSAMYLCASSPIDRSIDGYTFGSGTRLTVV.

This sequence joins TRBV24-1 and TRBJ1-1; the D gene is possibly TRBD1 (6 bases). The CDR3 covers 13 residues. Per the germline V gene, CDR1 is KGHDR and CDR2 is SFDVKD. The V end lost 4 bases, the J end lost 5 bases, and 10 bases lay between the germline ends. The CDR3 bases are TGTGCCACCAGTGAGCAGAGGGGGACTGAAGCTTTCTTT. It yields the protein CATSEQRGTEAFF.

This sequence joins TRBV7-9 and TRBJ1-1; TRBD1 agrees at 7 bases. Germline CDR1 and CDR2: SEHNR and FQNEAQ (reference sequence). The CDR3 is made up of 14 amino acids. With V trimmed by 5 bases and J by 3 bases, 6 bases remained unmatched. As DNA, the CDR3 is TGTGCCAGCAGCCGAGGGACAGACTACACTGAAGCTTTCTTT. Its translation is CASSRGTDYTEAFF.

The chain joins TRBV11-1 to TRBJ1-5; D not resolved. The V gene lost 2 bases and the J gene lost 5 bases, with 7 bases spanning the gap. In germline, CDR1 is SGHAT, CDR2 FQDESV (reference sequence). The CDR3 extends over 13 amino acids. The CDR3 region is CASSLTEDQPQHF. In DNA, the CDR3 is TGTGCCAGCAGCTTAACTGAGGATCAGCCCCAGCATTTT. The full variable domain, rest sourced from reference TRBV11-1 and TRBJ1-5, is EAEVAQSPRYKITEKSQAVAFWCDPISGHATLYWYRQILGQGPELLVQFQDESVVDDSQLPKDRFSAERLKGVDSTLKIQPAELGDSAMYLCASSLTEDQPQHFGDGTRLSIL.

This chain uses TRBV5-1 with TRBJ1-4; D is possibly TRBD1 (5 bases). Germline V CDR1 and CDR2: SGHRS, YFSETQ. With 4 bases removed from V and 7 bases from J, the gap between germline ends came to 11 bases. The CDR3 has 13 residues. The CDR3 region has the DNA TGCGCCAGCAGCGGGGCGGGGGGTGAAAAACTGTTTTTT. Translated: CASSGAGGEKLFF.

V usage is TRBV2 and J usage is TRBJ1-2, with a possible D match to TRBD1 (6 bases). Trimming cost V 3 bases and J 4 bases, with 15 bases left between them. From germline, CDR1 is SNHLY and CDR2 FYNNEI. CDR3 size: 15 residues. CDR3 in DNA: TGTGCCAGCAGTGAGGTGCAGGGGCCGAGCTATGGCTACACCTTC. It is translated as CASSEVQGPSYGYTF.